Listed here are 18 T cell receptor beta chains from one sample, sequenced in a study of early T cells in non-severe SARS-CoV-2 infection. One entry per CDR3 protein, called by TCRdb with MiXCR from the 5' RACE reads. The repertoire consists of just under 85,000 distinct CDR3 sequences, with 8% to 13% occurring once and the leading ten covering 8% to 8.5%. Sequences were derived from whole blood, sampled at baseline. All receptors come from an adult who was a healthcare worker with PCR-confirmed SARS-CoV-2 infection or an uninfected control (not recorded which).

This clonotype was seen a few times. The genes are TRBV6-1 and TRBJ2-7, with D unresolved. The CDR3 is 16 amino acids. In germline, CDR1 is MNHNS, CDR2 SASEGT. V was pared by 1 base and J by 1 base, with 14 bases between. The CDR3 DNA sequence: TGTGCCAGCAGTGAAGTGATGGTATTTGGGTCCTACGAGCAGTACTTC. Its protein product is CASSEVMVFGSYEQYF.

This clonotype was seen a few times. The chain uses TRBV28 and TRBJ1-1, with TRBD1 as a possible D gene (5 bases). This CDR3 has 12 residues. Germline loops: CDR1 MDHEN, CDR2 SYDVKM. V dropped 0 bases and J dropped 8 bases, with 7 bases sitting between them. CDR3 amino acids: CASSLWAGEAFF. In DNA, the CDR3 is TGTGCCAGCAGTTTATGGGCAGGGGAAGCTTTCTTT.

The chain employs TRBV5-1 and TRBJ2-5; D remains unclear. The CDR3 length is 13 residues. V lost 2 bases to trimming and J lost 0 bases, with 5 bases between them. CDR1 is SGHRS, CDR2 YFSETQ, per germline. The CDR3 loop reads CASSLHYQETQYF. The CDR3 DNA reads as TGCGCCAGCAGCTTACATTACCAAGAGACCCAGTACTTC. Filled out from reference TRBV5-1 and TRBJ2-5, the complete variable domain reads KAGVTQTPRYLIKTRGQQVTLSCSPISGHRSVSWYQQTPGQGLQFLFEYFSETQRNKGNFPGRFSGRQFSNSRSEMNVSTLELGDSALYLCASSLHYQETQYFGPGTRLLVL.

The table lists this clonotype with many counts. The V and J genes are TRBV28 and TRBJ2-5; 7 nucleotides agree with TRBD1. Germline-derived CDR1 and CDR2 are MDHEN and SYDVKM. CDR3 length equals 14 residues. Trimming cost V 6 bases and J 11 bases; bases outside gene matches: 15. Written as DNA, the CDR3 is TGTGCCAGCAGACTTCAGGGGGAACGGCGTTTACAGTACTTC. Protein product: CASRLQGERRLQYF.

This clonotype was seen a handful of times. This chain links TRBV30 with TRBJ2-1; 7 positions agree with TRBD2. The CDR3 consists of 12 residues. J lost 8 bases, V lost 2 bases, and 3 bases had no gene match. CDR1 is GTSNPN and CDR2 is SVGIG in the germline V gene (reference sequence). Here the CDR3 reads CAWSRTSHEQFF. CDR3 DNA: TGTGCCTGGAGTAGGACTAGTCATGAGCAGTTCTTC.

This clonotype showed up just a few times. The chain employs TRBV11-2 and TRBJ2-1; D is perhaps TRBD1 or TRBD2 (5 bases each). The CDR3 extends over 15 amino acids. Trimming cost V 3 bases and J 0 bases, with 9 bases left between them. From germline, CDR1 is SGHAT and CDR2 FQNNGV. The CDR3 loop is CASSLRGDSYNEQFF. CDR3 nucleotide sequence: TGTGCCAGCAGCTTGAGAGGGGACTCCTACAATGAGCAGTTCTTC.

This clonotype was counted at least ten times. This sequence joins TRBV5-5 and TRBJ1-1; D uncertain. Germline values: CDR1 SGHKS, CDR2 YYEKEE (reference sequence). V lost 1 base to trimming and J lost 0 bases, with 7 bases between them. There are 14 residues in the CDR3. The CDR3 DNA is TGTGCCAGCAGCTTGAGTGCGTTGAACACTGAAGCTTTCTTT. Translating gives CASSLSALNTEAFF.

This clonotype was recorded a few times. The rearrangement uses TRBV7-6 and TRBJ2-3, with D possibly called TRBD1 or TRBD2 (5 bases each). Trimming shortened V by 0 bases and J by 7 bases, and 11 bases separated the two germline ends. This CDR3 has 14 amino acids. Per germline, CDR1 SGHVS and CDR2 FNYEAQ. The CDR3 sequence is CASSLARAGNTQYF. In DNA, the CDR3 is TGTGCCAGCAGCTTAGCGCGGGCAGGGAATACGCAGTATTTT.

This clonotype came up a few times. V usage is TRBV12-3 or TRBV12-4 and J usage is TRBJ2-7, with D hard to call. Trimming left V 6 bases short and J 1 base short, with 7 bases between. The CDR3 sequence is 12 residues long. CDR3 amino acids: CASSRFSYEQYF. The DNA of the CDR3 is TGTGCCAGCAGCCGGTTTTCCTACGAGCAGTACTTC.

This clonotype was detected ten times or more. The chain employs TRBV30 and TRBJ1-5; tentatively, D is TRBD1 (6 bases). The CDR3 is made up of 15 amino acids. Trimming stripped 3 bases from V and 0 bases from J, with 12 bases between. Looked up from germline, CDR1 is GTSNPN and CDR2 is SVGIG (reference sequence). This chain's CDR3 is CAWRRGGHSNQPQHF. Written as DNA, the CDR3 is TGTGCCTGGAGAAGGGGGGGGCATAGCAATCAGCCCCAGCATTTT.

This clonotype has just a few counts. The chain has TRBV7-9 and TRBJ1-3; D call uncertain. The CDR3 spans 16 residues. Germline V gives CDR1 SEHNR, CDR2 FQNEAQ (reference sequence). Trimming removed 1 base at V and 0 bases at J, with 10 bases between. The CDR3: CASSLGQASSGNTIYF. For the CDR3, the DNA is TGTGCCAGCAGCTTAGGGCAGGCGAGCTCTGGAAACACCATATATTTT.

The J gene is TRBJ2-2, the V gene TRBV7-9, with D unclear. The CDR3 covers 16 residues. The germline V gene has CDR1 SEHNR and CDR2 FQNEAQ (reference sequence). V gave up 1 base and J gave up 0 bases, with 9 bases separating them. CDR3 protein: CASSLGETTNTGELFF. The CDR3 nucleotides read TGTGCCAGCAGCTTAGGCGAGACAACGAACACCGGGGAGCTGTTTTTT.

This clonotype was detected ten times or more. The rearrangement joins TRBV19 to TRBJ2-3; perhaps TRBD2 as D (6 bases). In germline, CDR1 is LNHDA, CDR2 SQIVND (reference sequence). V was clipped by 4 bases and J by 2 bases, with 10 bases between them. This CDR3 is built from 14 residues. The CDR3, as DNA: TGTGCCAGTAGTAGTACGGGAGCCACAGATACGCAGTATTTT. Translating it yields CASSSTGATDTQYF.

The table lists this clonotype with a few counts. The genes are TRBV20-1 and TRBJ2-3; D perhaps matches TRBD2 (6 bases). Trimming pared 8 bases from V and 2 bases from J, leaving 14 bases between. In germline, CDR1 is DFQATT, CDR2 SNEGSKA (reference sequence). This CDR3 region has 13 residues. The CDR3 is CSYFSGLTDTQYF. CDR3 nucleotides: TGCAGTTATTTTAGCGGTCTCACAGATACGCAGTATTTT.

This clonotype showed up just a few times. The chain employs TRBV6-6 and TRBJ1-6; D gene ambiguous. The CDR3 loop spans 12 amino acids. V lost 5 bases to trimming and J lost 7 bases, with 6 bases between them. Germline lookup yields CDR1 MNHNY and CDR2 SVGAGI (reference sequence). The CDR3 loop is CASSLGNSPLHF. In DNA, the CDR3 is TGTGCCAGCAGTCTGGGGAATTCACCCCTCCACTTT.

This clonotype was seen a handful of times. Germline is not matched at one junction end, which may reflect a read error. The V call is TRBV5-1, the J call TRBJ2-1; D uncertain. The CDR3 runs 16 residues. Germline CDR1 and CDR2: SGHRS and YFSETQ. The CDR3 nucleotides are TGCGCCAGCAGCTTGGCCGGTCTCGGGCCTTACCCCATATCGGTCTTC. Residues: CASSLAGLGPYPISVF.

The genes are TRBV10-1 and TRBJ2-7; 7 bases align to TRBD2. J gave up 3 bases and V 3 bases, and 2 bases lay outside the gene matches. This CDR3 region has 13 residues. Germline V gene sequence: CDR1 WNHNN, CDR2 SYGVQD (reference sequence). DNA of the CDR3: TGCGCCAGCAGTGAAGGACTAGGCTACGAGCAGTACTTC. This sequence encodes CASSEGLGYEQYF.

This chain uses TRBV19 with TRBJ1-2; D is possibly TRBD1 (6 bases). CDR1 and CDR2 (germline): LNHDA, SQIVND (reference sequence). Between the trimmed V and J ends, which lost 3 bases and 4 bases, there was a span of 12 bases. The CDR3 consists of 14 residues. CDR3 in amino acids: CASSIDRRSYGYTF. CDR3 sequence (DNA): TGTGCCAGTAGTATCGACAGGCGCTCCTATGGCTACACCTTC.